Detailed here is one T cell receptor (beta chain). Its binding antigen is unknown. Per-base qualities were not stored, and no clone one base away is much larger. The library was obtained by the immunoSEQ multiplex PCR assay. The multiplex PCR relied on a mix of 60 forward primers for TCR Vbeta segments and 13 reverse primers for TCR Jbeta segments. A multiplex PCR assay on genomic DNA amplified the CDR3 region of rearranged TCR beta genes. The Illumina HiSeq System was used to sequence the amplified TCR beta libraries as 87-base-pair reads. On the authors' methods: In a later analysis, about 80 million unique TCR beta chains were counted across the roughly 670 repertoires, and around 11 million of these chains were shared by at least two donors. A nearest-neighbor algorithm error-corrected the raw reads and collapsed the reads into unique sequences, merging closely related sequences to remove PCR and sequencing errors. V, D and J gene segments were assigned by aligning CDR3 sequences to IMGT reference sequences. Each retained sequence needed at least a six-nucleotide match to both a V gene segment and a J gene segment. Rearrangements were called productive when the CDR3 lacked stop codons and stayed in frame with V and J; all others were non-productive. Following IMGT convention, CDR3 was defined as the stretch from the second conserved V-encoded cysteine to the conserved J-encoded phenylalanine. The earlier analysis of 550 to 650 of the donors excluded any sequence lacking an unambiguous match to a single V gene segment. An earlier analysis of around 600 of the donors classified V segments as functional when productive rearrangements were above 56.7% and as segregating when the standard deviation between donors was above 5%. A statistical classification framework was built for diagnosing cytomegalovirus status from the catalog of TCR beta chain sequences. V and J gene assignment, in a later analysis, came from comparing TCR nucleotide sequences with IMGT/GENE-DB human TR gene sequences. The TCRdist pipeline was used in a later analysis to assign CDR3 sequences and most-parsimonious VDJ recombination scenarios. In a later analysis, each TCR beta chain was defined by its CDR3 amino acid sequence together with its V-gene family, and reads lacking a unique V-gene family were excluded. To address suspected cross-contamination and a sequencing artifact, a later analysis removed a few hundred highly shared, low-generation-probability nucleotide sequences. A later analysis calculated a clonal expansion index for each public chain from normalized within-repertoire ranks of inferred template counts. A later analysis computed generation probabilities with a VDJ recombination model fitted to out-of-frame rearrangements, and checked the results against IGoR. A later analysis scored TCR-TCR, TCR-HLA and TCR-CMV co-occurrence with hypergeometric tests, applying a repertoire-size bias correction to TCR pairs. In a later analysis, false discovery rates were estimated by permuting HLA or CMV assignments 20 times. In a later analysis, co-occurring TCRs were grouped using DBSCAN, with TCRdist sequence similarity added in when clustering inside HLA-allele-positive subsets. Repertoires with fewer than 30,000 or more than 120,000 public chains, plus five repertoires with anomalous nucleotide sharing, were excluded from co-occurrence clustering. TCRdb limited this immuneACCESS table to in-frame rearrangements with V and J called. A share of clones is missing; checked studies link under half to unresolved V genes, and the rest is unexplained. V, J and clone size were drawn from that table, and D and trimming were deduced from the DNA. In all, the sample holds roughly 200,000 clones, and approximately 80% of those were seen once. Together, the top ten hold 0.58% of the sample.

This entry comes from a study of cytomegalovirus exposure and HLA in healthy donors (dated by TCRdb to 2017 to 2019). Background on the whole study: An earlier analysis of roughly 610 of the donors reported 276 Gb of sequence data and about 120 million unique TCR beta sequences obtained from 150 million to 200 million T cells. The study combined high-throughput TCR immunosequencing, statistical association of individual TCRs with disease status, and machine learning to predict cytomegalovirus infection status. Donor age, sex, ethnicity and CMV serostatus were collected together with the repertoire data. Because of strong linkage in the cohort, roughly 5 DR-DQ haplotypes were treated as single units for association and clustering. Roughly 300 gigabases of sequencing data and 80 million or so unique TCR sequences were included in an early release covering about 700 HLA-typed donors. Rather than using new phenotypic data, the later analysis identified candidate immune exposures from TCR beta sequences and from how often those sequences occurred across donors. HLA typing included class I and class II loci at four-digit resolution. In a later analysis, previously published TCR beta repertoires from some 640 donors were re-analyzed and high-resolution HLA genotyping was added so that TCR occurrence patterns could be studied. Of the roughly 400 genotyped donors, around 81% fell in the genetic ancestry cluster associated with self-reported Caucasian donors. An earlier analysis of some 500 of the donors applied high-throughput TCR beta sequencing to assess whether each TCR beta V gene segment acted as functional or pseudogenic. In addition to the first cohort of 666 subjects, a separate validation cohort of 120 different subjects was used. Among over 350 genotyped donors of the cohort, an average of around 240,000 unique TCR beta nucleotide sequences were sequenced per donor, 15% to 20% of them non-productive. Genome-wide SNP genotypes for about three fifths of the 666 donors were used in a later genetic analysis, which treated that subset as a discovery cohort. The number of donors typed differed by locus, with about 620-630 for A, B, C, DRB1 and DQB1, roughly 520 for DQA1, approximately 580 for DPA1, and some 440 for DPB1. The study aimed to test whether signatures of past pathogen exposure could be identified by cataloging public T cell receptors. The study profiled the T cell repertoires of around 700 subjects by immunosequencing and related them to cytomegalovirus serostatus. Every repertoire in the discovery cohort had been generated on one and the same sequencing platform. General conclusions and limits of the study: Across donors, most TCR sequences were observed very rarely, whereas some public TCRs were present in many individuals. Because counts were too low, some 17 rarely observed V segments, including chromosome 9 orphons, were excluded from the earlier analysis of around 640 of the donors. V-gene and J-gene trimming of TCR beta chains was associated with a missense DCLRE1C variant in a later genetic analysis, and the association was replicated in an independent cohort. Because HLA typing was missing for some donors at each locus, association tests included only the typed subset. Most CMV-associated TCR beta chains appeared to be HLA-restricted in a later analysis, and the HLA associations seemed to be driven largely by CMV exposure. Correlated functional status among segregating V segments might reflect linkage disequilibrium, but an unknown experimental factor could not be ruled out. Roughly uniform sequencing depth across donors was assumed in presence/absence analyses, although this assumption may not hold. In both the original and validation cohorts, the classifier was reported to diagnose cytomegalovirus status with high specificity and sensitivity. Specific HLA alleles were associated with 15,000 to 20,000 TCR beta sequences at a false discovery rate of 0.05 in a later analysis. In a later genetic analysis, fewer N-insertions in productive TCRs were reported among donors in an Asian-associated ancestry cluster than the roughly 640-donor mean. This cohort had only TCR beta chains sequenced, and the lack of alpha or paired-chain data limited which features could be detected. An earlier analysis of roughly 570 of the donors showed that most TCR beta V segments appeared in productive rearrangements either about 87% or about 30% of the time, which broadly matched IMGT annotations. For the cohort, immune exposure information was limited to CMV serostatus. In a later analysis, the rate of TCR association differed among HLA loci, with DRB1 alleles having the most associated TCRs and HLA-C alleles having the fewest. Assigning TCR associations to individual alleles was difficult when HLA alleles, especially DR and DQ, strongly co-occurred. A few of the identified cytomegalovirus-associated TCR beta chains were confirmed in vitro to be specific for cytomegalovirus antigens. A further reported finding was that TCR beta sequences accurately predicted the HLA-A and HLA-B alleles for most subjects in the first cohort. The 87-base-pair reads could not distinguish some IMGT-functional V segments, including TRBV6-2 and TRBV6-3, so those segments were excluded. The authors suggested that the approach could potentially be extended to other disease states and immunological phenotypes. According to a later analysis, parvovirus B19, influenza, CMV and Epstein-Barr virus appeared linked to several top co-occurrence clusters. The study listed 150 to 200 TCR beta chains as associated with cytomegalovirus. A later analysis found that HLA-associated TCR beta chains were more clonally expanded and had lower generation probabilities than equally common non-associated chains. A group of highly shared sequence variants was considered likely to be a technical artifact of the sequencing pipeline.

The cohort comprised some 680 healthy bone marrow donors. At the time of sampling, all cohort members were nominally healthy, though unrecorded immune exposures were likely present. The donor was CMV seronegative and was included in the group of a few hundred seronegative cohort members. Every donor gave a peripheral blood sample, and the peripheral blood mononuclear cells from that sample were used for TCR beta sequencing. The Qiagen DNeasy Blood Extraction Kit was used to extract genomic DNA from the blood cell samples. For CDR1 and CDR2, the germline V gene lists MNHNS and SASEGT. Trimming costs V 6 bases and J 8 bases, and their ends lie 19 bases apart. The CDR3 numbers 14 residues from cysteine through phenylalanine. Only the CDR3 DNA is retained, 42 bases long and in frame from the first base.

The V and J segments used are TRBV6-1 and TRBJ1-1, and possibly TRBD1, on 5 matching bases. The origin of this receptor is a woman in her thirties or forties in good health and CMV-seronegative. The sequenced material came from PBMCs. This receptor has the CDR3 CASRGLHGSFEAFF. DNA sequence: TGTGCCAGCAGGGGACTCCATGGTAGTTTCGAAGCTTTCTTT.